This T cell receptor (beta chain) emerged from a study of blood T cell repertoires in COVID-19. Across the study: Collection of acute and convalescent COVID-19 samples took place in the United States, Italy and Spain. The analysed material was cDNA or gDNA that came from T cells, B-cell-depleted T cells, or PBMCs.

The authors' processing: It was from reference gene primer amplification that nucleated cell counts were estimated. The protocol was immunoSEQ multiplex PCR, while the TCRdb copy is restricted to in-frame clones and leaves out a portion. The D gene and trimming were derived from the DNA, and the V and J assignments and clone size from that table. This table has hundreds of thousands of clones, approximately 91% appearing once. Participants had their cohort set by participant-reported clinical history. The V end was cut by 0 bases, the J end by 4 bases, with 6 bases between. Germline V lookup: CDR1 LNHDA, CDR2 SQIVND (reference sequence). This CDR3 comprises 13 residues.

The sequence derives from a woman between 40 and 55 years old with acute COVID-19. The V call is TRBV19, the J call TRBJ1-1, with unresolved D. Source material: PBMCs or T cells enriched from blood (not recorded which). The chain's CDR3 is CASSIDTATEAFF. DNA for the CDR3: TGTGCCAGTAGTATAGATACTGCCACTGAAGCTTTCTTT.